The T cell receptor (beta chain) under discussion was sequenced for a study of T cell responses to AZD1222 COVID-19 vaccine. Profiled with immunoSEQ multiplex PCR; TCRdb holds only in-frame clones, not every one. The sample records approximately 150,000 clones, approximately 89% being singletons. The CDR3 covers 15 residues. V gave up 1 base and J gave up 3 bases, with 11 bases separating them. Germline V lookup: CDR1 LGHNA, CDR2 YNFKEQ. Here the sequenced sample was peripheral blood, taken 28 days after the second AZD1222 dose. The clonotype comes from an adult who received the AZD1222 COVID-19 vaccine. The chain is built from TRBV4-2 and TRBJ2-3, with a tentative D call TRBD2 (5 bases). In DNA, the CDR3 is TGTGCCAGCAGCCAAGCGGCTAGCAGAACAGATACGCAGTATTTT. This codes for CASSQAASRTDTQYF.